The 6 T cell receptor beta chains below come from one sample, sequenced in a study of blood T cell repertoires in COVID-19. Libraries were prepared by immunoSEQ multiplex PCR; TCRdb keeps only in-frame clonotypes and omits some of them. The repertoire holds around 400,000 clones, about 89% seen once, with about 2.1% in the top ten. Sequencing input: peripheral blood. These receptors were taken from a woman aged 60-70 years with COVID-19, enrolled during active disease.

The chain recombines TRBV5-6 with TRBJ2-1, with TRBD2 identical over 8 bases. The CDR3 length is 17 residues. The V gene end was trimmed by 3 bases and the J gene end by 3 bases; junction bases not matched to a gene: 11. Looked up from germline, CDR1 is SGHDT and CDR2 is YYEEEE. CDR3 in amino acids: CASSSRRIAGIYNEQFF. The CDR3 DNA is TGTGCCAGCAGCTCGCGAAGAATAGCGGGGATCTACAATGAGCAGTTCTTC.

J is TRBJ2-7 and V is TRBV19; TRBD2 matches at 7 bases. The CDR3 sequence is 15 residues long. CDR1 and CDR2 from the germline V gene are LNHDA and SQIVND (reference sequence). Trimming at V came to 1 base and at J to 2 bases, leaving 5 bases not matched to a gene. The CDR3 nucleotides read TGTGCCAGTAGTATAGGCAGGGAGGGACCCTACGAGCAGTACTTC. It is translated as CASSIGREGPYEQYF.

This clone was counted once. The chain recombines TRBV5-1 with TRBJ2-7, with D tentatively TRBD1 (5 bases). The CDR3 has 15 residues. Per germline, CDR1 SGHRS and CDR2 YFSETQ. V dropped 0 bases and J dropped 4 bases, with 14 bases sitting between them. This chain's CDR3 is CASSLAMGQIYEQYF. The CDR3 DNA follows: TGCGCCAGCAGCTTGGCCATGGGGCAGATTTACGAGCAGTACTTC.

V gene TRBV15 combines with J gene TRBJ2-7, with 7 bases lining up with TRBD1. Germline values: CDR1 LNHNV, CDR2 YYDKDF (reference sequence). The length of the CDR3 is 12 residues. The J segment lost 5 bases and the V segment lost 6 bases, leaving 4 bases of the junction unmatched. The CDR3 bases are TGTGCCACCAGTCCGACAGGGCACGAGCAGTACTTC. Its translation: CATSPTGHEQYF. Variable domain in full (rest from reference TRBV15 and TRBJ2-7): DAMVIQNPRYQVTQFGKPVTLSCSQTLNHNVMYWYQQKSSQAPKLLFHYYDKDFNNEADTPDNFQSRRPNTSFCFLDIRSPGLGDTAMYLCATSPTGHEQYFGPGTRLTVT.

This clone appeared a single time. The chain has TRBV6-6 and TRBJ1-3, with a tentative D call TRBD1 (6 bases). Trimming shortened V by 5 bases and J by 0 bases, and 14 bases separated the two germline ends. CDR3 size: 16 residues. Germline-derived CDR1 and CDR2 are MNHNY and SVGAGI (reference sequence). CDR3 amino acids: CASSRPGHFSGNTIYF. The CDR3 DNA reads as TGTGCCAGCAGTCGACCGGGACATTTCTCTGGAAACACCATATATTTT.

The rearrangement links TRBV7-2 to TRBJ1-2; TRBD1 matches at 9 bases. The CDR3 covers 14 residues. Losses at the gene ends were 5 bases for V and 4 bases for J; bases not matched to a gene: 5. Germline CDR1 is SGHTA and CDR2 is FQGNSA. The CDR3 region has the DNA TGTGCCAGCAGCGTACAGGGGGCCATCTATGGCTACACCTTC. Amino acid sequence: CASSVQGAIYGYTF.